This T cell receptor beta chain was sequenced during a study of neurological immune-mediated disorders. Ten or more counts support this clonotype. Its specificity is unknown. Germline values: CDR1 SGHVS, CDR2 FQNEAQ. The CDR3 runs to 17 residues. Deletions cut 1 base from V and 1 base from J, with 14 bases between. 5'RACE with 10-nucleotide random UMIs produced the cDNA. TCRdb re-analysed the 5' RACE reads in MiXCR, keeping a single row per CDR3 protein. The sample lists tens of thousands of distinct CDR3 sequences, 1.9% seen once, with under 2.5% in the top ten. Study findings and constraints: Phylogenetic grouping placed 18 of 34 multiple sclerosis patients' repertoires in one related-CDR3 cluster, a possible signature. The study found no CDR3 amino acid sequences shared by expanded clones across subjects, suggesting private repertoires in all groups. The greatest TCR clonal expansion occurred in HTLV-1-associated myelopathy and the least in multiple sclerosis, which fell below healthy controls.

What was sequenced was PBMCs. This rearrangement joins TRBV7-8 to TRBJ2-1; D may match TRBD1 or TRBD2 (5 bases each). The TCR comes from a woman aged 40 to 55 with multiple sclerosis. The CDR3 DNA sequence: TGTGCCAGCAGCTTAGAGCCGGGACGGTGGTCCTACAATGAGCAGTTCTTC. Its translation: CASSLEPGRWSYNEQFF.